Shown below are 16 T cell receptor beta chains from a single sample sequenced in a study of T cell changes during pregnancy in multiple sclerosis. Only in-frame clones appear in the TCRdb table, and some are missing; sequencing was by immunoSEQ multiplex PCR. Of tens of thousands of clones listed, under 95% are singletons. The sequencing used peripheral blood, collected in the second trimester of pregnancy. The receptors were gathered from a female donor in good health, enrolled as a control in a pregnancy study.

The chain combines TRBV5-4 with TRBJ2-7; no definite D call. Germline V gives CDR1 SGHNT, CDR2 YYREEE (reference sequence). The CDR3 has 13 residues. Trimming stripped 3 bases from V and 2 bases from J, with 9 bases between. Here the CDR3 DNA reads TGTGCCAGCAGCTCTGACACCGCCTACGAGCAGTACTTC. Its translation is CASSSDTAYEQYF.

The chain couples TRBV27 to TRBJ1-2, with a possible D match to TRBD1 (6 bases). The V gene's germline CDR1 is MNHEY and CDR2 SMNVEV (reference sequence). The CDR3 sequence is 15 residues long. V was cut by 6 bases and J by 2 bases, with 16 bases left in between. CDR3 bases: TGTGCCAGCAGGGACAGCCCAAACCTGAACTATGGCTACACCTTC. Its translation: CASRDSPNLNYGYTF.

This clone is categorized as medium-sized. CDR3 coding DNA: TGTGCCAGCAGCATCGGGACTAGTTTTTCCGGGGAGCTGTTTTTT. Its protein is CASSIGTSFSGELFF. V and J are TRBV5-4 and TRBJ2-2, with 8 bases fitting TRBD2. CDR1 SGHNT and CDR2 YYREEE come from the germline V gene (reference sequence). Trimming at V came to 4 bases and at J to 6 bases, leaving 8 bases not matched to a gene. The CDR3 has 15 amino acids.

This rearrangement joins TRBV27 to TRBJ1-1; unclear D gene. The CDR3 contains 18 residues. V dropped 5 bases and J dropped 0 bases, with 22 bases sitting between them. Looked up from germline, CDR1 is MNHEY and CDR2 is SMNVEV (reference sequence). DNA of the CDR3: TGTGCCAGCAGTCCCCCCCGGGCGGGGTTCGGGGTGAACACTGAAGCTTTCTTT. It translates to CASSPPRAGFGVNTEAFF.

The chain uses TRBV11-3 and TRBJ2-5; TRBD1 might be the D (5 bases). CDR1 and CDR2 from the germline V gene are SGHNT and YENEEA. The V and J ends lost 3 bases and 3 bases respectively, with 11 bases between them. The CDR3 spans 14 residues. The CDR3 DNA sequence: TGTGCCAGCAGCTTGACAGCCAAGGAAGAGACCCAGTACTTC. It encodes CASSLTAKEETQYF.

The chain recombines TRBV2 with TRBJ2-7; TRBD2 is a possible D gene (5 bases). Trimming pared 0 bases from V and 4 bases from J, leaving 13 bases between. The germline gives CDR1 SNHLY, CDR2 FYNNEI. The CDR3 runs to 15 residues. The CDR3 sequence is CASSEAKHRRYEQYF. DNA for the CDR3: TGTGCCAGCAGTGAAGCAAAGCACCGGAGGTACGAGCAGTACTTC.

The chain recombines TRBV19 with TRBJ1-1; TRBD1 aligns across 7 bases. The CDR3 is 15 residues long. V shed 2 bases and J 3 bases; nucleotides not matched to a gene: 6. Germline loops: CDR1 LNHDA, CDR2 SQIVND (reference sequence). The CDR3 protein is CASSIKGGKYTEAFF. CDR3 nucleotide sequence: TGTGCCAGTAGTATAAAAGGGGGCAAGTACACTGAAGCTTTCTTT. Full variable domain (remainder filled in from reference TRBV19 and TRBJ1-1): DGGITQSPKYLFRKEGQNVTLSCEQNLNHDAMYWYRQDPGQGLRLIYYSQIVNDFQKGDIAEGYSVSREKKESFPLTVTSAQKNPTAFYLCASSIKGGKYTEAFFGQGTRLTVV.

The V gene is TRBV4-1, the J gene TRBJ2-3, with D possibly matching TRBD2 (5 bases). The CDR3 has 13 residues. Trimming stripped 4 bases from V and 10 bases from J, with 15 bases between. Germline V gives CDR1 MGHRA, CDR2 YSYEKL. The CDR3 spells CASSLKWESPQYF. The CDR3 nucleotides read TGCGCCAGCAGCCTGAAATGGGAGTCTCCGCAGTATTTT.

The genes are TRBV20-1 and TRBJ1-4; D is unresolved. V gave up 3 bases and J gave up 7 bases, with 3 bases separating them. This CDR3 has 10 amino acids. Germline V lookup: CDR1 DFQATT, CDR2 SNEGSKA (reference sequence). The CDR3 spells CSARAEKLFF. CDR3 sequence (DNA): TGCAGTGCTAGGGCTGAAAAACTGTTTTTT.

The V gene is TRBV28, the J gene TRBJ2-1; 7 nucleotides line up with TRBD2. The CDR3 is made up of 16 amino acids. CDR1 MDHEN and CDR2 SYDVKM come from the germline V gene. V gave up 4 bases and J gave up 4 bases; unmatched junction bases: 10. The CDR3 DNA follows: TGTGCCAGCAGTTGGCTAGGGGAGGGAAGGTACAATGAGCAGTTCTTC. Amino acids: CASSWLGEGRYNEQFF.

The genes are TRBV18 and TRBJ2-3, with D perhaps TRBD1 (5 bases). Trimming took 2 bases from V and 6 from J, leaving 12 bases between them. Germline CDR1 is KGHSH and CDR2 is LQKENI. CDR3 size: 14 residues. The CDR3 nucleotides read TGTGCCAGCTCACCATTATGGGGCGCGGATACGCAGTATTTT. It yields the protein CASSPLWGADTQYF.

The rearrangement joins TRBV6-4 to TRBJ1-2, with 7 bases identical to TRBD1. V dropped 1 base and J dropped 0; count of bases not matched to a gene: 5. The CDR3 extends over 16 amino acids. Germline V gene data show CDR1 as MRHNA and CDR2 as SNTAGT. The CDR3 nucleotides are TGTGCCAGCAGTGACTGGGGACAGTCCGCTAACTATGGCTACACCTTC. Translating it yields CASSDWGQSANYGYTF.

This clone was recorded only once. The J gene is TRBJ2-7, the V gene TRBV6-5, with TRBD2 matching over 7 bases. CDR1 and CDR2 from the germline V gene are MNHEY and SVGAGI. The CDR3 is 13 amino acids. V lost 1 base, J lost 5 bases, and 2 bases stayed unmatched. In nucleotides, the CDR3 is TGTGCCAGCAGTTACTGGGGGGGTGACGAGCAGTACTTC. This sequence encodes CASSYWGGDEQYF.

This clone has just one count. This sequence joins TRBV30 and TRBJ1-2, with TRBD1 matching 9 bases. Germline V lookup: CDR1 GTSNPN, CDR2 SVGIG (reference sequence). The length of the CDR3 is 11 residues. V lost 8 bases, J lost 7 bases, and 5 bases stayed unmatched. The CDR3 loop is CAADRGVGYTF. CDR3 coding DNA: TGTGCCGCAGACAGGGGGGTTGGCTACACCTTC. Filled out from reference TRBV30 and TRBJ1-2, the complete variable domain reads SQTIHQWPATLVQPVGSPLSLECTVEGTSNPNLYWYRQAAGRGLQLLFYSVGIGQISSEVPQNLSASRPQDRQFILSSKKLLLSDSGFYLCAADRGVGYTFGSGTRLTVV.

The rearrangement uses TRBV6-1 and TRBJ2-5; D perhaps matches TRBD1 (5 bases). The V and J ends lost 8 bases and 4 bases respectively, with 14 bases between them. CDR1 MNHNS and CDR2 SASEGT come from the germline V gene. The CDR3 has 13 amino acids. The DNA of the CDR3 is TGTGCCAGCCTAGGACATTCGGGAGAGACCCAGTACTTC. It codes for CASLGHSGETQYF.

This sequence joins TRBV29-1 and TRBJ1-1, with D maybe TRBD1 (5 bases). Looked up from germline, CDR1 is SQVTM and CDR2 is ANQGSEA. Trimming took off 2 bases at V and 6 bases at J, with 10 bases between the two ends. The CDR3 covers 12 residues. The CDR3, as DNA: TGCAGCGTTGAAAAGCGGGGCGCTGAAGCTTTCTTT. Residues: CSVEKRGAEAFF. Full variable domain (remainder filled in from reference TRBV29-1 and TRBJ1-1): SAVISQKPSRDICQRGTSLTIQCQVDSQVTMMFWYRQQPGQSLTLIATANQGSEATYESGFVIDKFPISRPNLTFSTLTVSNMSPEDSSIYLCSVEKRGAEAFFGQGTRLTVV.